This T cell receptor beta chain was retrieved from a study of T cell responses to AZD1222 COVID-19 vaccine. Study information: Some second doses came at about 4 weeks and others at about 12 weeks; these were pooled.

Points from the study as a whole: Seropositive AZD1222 recipients at baseline numbered only 6 or 7. Every sample of the repertoires postdated the peak T cell response. Donor demographics were predominantly white British with a female majority; clonal diversity may be underestimated.

Here immunoSEQ multiplex PCR was the method, and the copy in TCRdb shows in-frame clones only, minus some. The data contain around 92,000 clones, approximately 91% of them singletons. Germline CDR1 LNHDA, CDR2 SQIVND (reference sequence). The V end was cut by 6 bases, the J end by 2 bases, with 10 bases between. The CDR3 contains 13 residues. Remarks on this clone: Its target is unknown.

The source was peripheral blood, collected on day 0 of AZD1222 vaccination. This clonotype was sampled from an adult in good health. The V call is TRBV19, the J call TRBJ1-1; D unclear. The CDR3: CASSESANTEAFF. The CDR3, as DNA: TGTGCCAGTAGCGAATCTGCAAACACTGAAGCTTTCTTT. Combining the CDR3 with reference TRBV19 and TRBJ1-1 gives the whole variable domain DGGITQSPKYLFRKEGQNVTLSCEQNLNHDAMYWYRQDPGQGLRLIYYSQIVNDFQKGDIAEGYSVSREKKESFPLTVTSAQKNPTAFYLCASSESANTEAFFGQGTRLTVV.